At least ten counts were recorded for the clone carrying this T cell receptor beta chain. What it binds is unknown. The sample is drawn from a study of T cells in Graves' hyperthyroidism and ophthalmopathy. Looking at the study overall: Blood from the periphery was taken at initial diagnosis, before any treatment. Points from the study as a whole: Using 13 V-J features, a model discriminated ophthalmopathy from stable hyperthyroidism.

TCR beta CDR3 sequences were amplified from RNA transcripts. HTBI primers were used for first-round RT-PCR of the TCR CDR3. TCRdb recomputed calls from the multiplex PCR reads with MiXCR, one row per CDR3 protein. This table holds nearly 600,000 distinct CDR3 sequences, approximately 14% found once. PBMCs were derived from 10 ml fresh peripheral blood. J gave up 0 bases and V 4 bases, and 7 bases lay outside the gene matches. Looked up from germline, CDR1 is SGDLS and CDR2 is YYNGEE. CDR3 length equals 15 residues. This clonotype was obtained from a woman under 30 with Graves' ophthalmopathy. Material: blood. The rearrangement links TRBV9 to TRBJ2-7, with 7 bases that match TRBD2. The CDR3 region is CASSPWEGGSYEQYF. In DNA, the CDR3 is TGTGCCAGCAGCCCCTGGGAGGGAGGCTCCTACGAGCAGTACTTC.